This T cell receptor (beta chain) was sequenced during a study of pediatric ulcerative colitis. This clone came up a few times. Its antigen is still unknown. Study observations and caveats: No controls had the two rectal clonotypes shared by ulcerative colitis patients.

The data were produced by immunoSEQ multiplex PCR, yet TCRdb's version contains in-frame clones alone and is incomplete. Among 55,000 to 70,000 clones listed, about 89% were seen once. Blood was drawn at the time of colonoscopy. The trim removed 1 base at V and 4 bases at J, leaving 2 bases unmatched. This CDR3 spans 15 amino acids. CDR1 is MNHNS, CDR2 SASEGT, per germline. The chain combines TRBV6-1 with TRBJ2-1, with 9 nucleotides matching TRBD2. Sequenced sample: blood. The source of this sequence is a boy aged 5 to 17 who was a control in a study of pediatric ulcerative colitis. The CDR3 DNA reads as TGTGCCAGCAGTGAAGTAGCGGGAGAATACAATGAGCAGTTCTTC. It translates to CASSEVAGEYNEQFF.